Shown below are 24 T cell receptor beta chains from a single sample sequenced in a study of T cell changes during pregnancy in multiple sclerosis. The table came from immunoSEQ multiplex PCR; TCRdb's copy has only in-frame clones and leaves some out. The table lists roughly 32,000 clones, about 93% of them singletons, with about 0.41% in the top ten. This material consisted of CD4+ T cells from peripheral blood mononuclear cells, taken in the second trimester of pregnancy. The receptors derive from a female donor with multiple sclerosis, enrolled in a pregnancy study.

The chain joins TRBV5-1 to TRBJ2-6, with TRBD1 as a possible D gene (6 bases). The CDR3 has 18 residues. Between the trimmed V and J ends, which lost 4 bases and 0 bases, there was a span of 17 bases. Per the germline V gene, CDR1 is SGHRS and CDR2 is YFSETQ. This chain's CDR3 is CASSRYRDIGSGANVLTF. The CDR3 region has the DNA TGCGCCAGCAGCCGTTACCGGGACATCGGCTCTGGGGCCAACGTCCTGACTTTC.

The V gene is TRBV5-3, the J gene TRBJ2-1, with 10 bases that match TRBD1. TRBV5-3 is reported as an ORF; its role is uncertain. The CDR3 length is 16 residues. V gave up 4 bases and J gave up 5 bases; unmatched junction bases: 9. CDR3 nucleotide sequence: TGTGCCAGAAGCCAACTCCGGGACAGGGGTGACAATGAGCAGTTCTTC. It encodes CARSQLRDRGDNEQFF.

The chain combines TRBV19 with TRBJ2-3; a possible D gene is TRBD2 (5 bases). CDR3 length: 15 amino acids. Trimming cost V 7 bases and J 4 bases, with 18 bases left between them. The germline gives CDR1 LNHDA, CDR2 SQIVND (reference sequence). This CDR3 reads CASTPRGSFADTQYF. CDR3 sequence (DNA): TGTGCCAGTACCCCTAGAGGGTCATTTGCAGATACGCAGTATTTT. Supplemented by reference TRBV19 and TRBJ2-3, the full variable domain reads DGGITQSPKYLFRKEGQNVTLSCEQNLNHDAMYWYRQDPGQGLRLIYYSQIVNDFQKGDIAEGYSVSREKKESFPLTVTSAQKNPTAFYLCASTPRGSFADTQYFGPGTRLTVL.

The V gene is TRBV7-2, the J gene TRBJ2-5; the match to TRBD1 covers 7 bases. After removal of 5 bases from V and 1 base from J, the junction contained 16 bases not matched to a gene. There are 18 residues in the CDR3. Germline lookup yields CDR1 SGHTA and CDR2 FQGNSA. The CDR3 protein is CASSPQTGLRDSQETQYF. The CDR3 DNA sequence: TGTGCCAGCAGCCCCCAAACCGGACTCCGGGACAGCCAAGAGACCCAGTACTTC.

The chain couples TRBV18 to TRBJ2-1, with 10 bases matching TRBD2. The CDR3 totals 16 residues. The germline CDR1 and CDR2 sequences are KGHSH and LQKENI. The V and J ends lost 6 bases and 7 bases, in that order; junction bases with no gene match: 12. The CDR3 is CASSLSTSGAPNEQFF. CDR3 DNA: TGTGCCAGCTCCCTCTCCACTAGCGGGGCCCCAAATGAGCAGTTCTTC.

For the CDR3, the DNA is TGCAGCGTTAGGGAGGTAAATGAGCAGTTCTTC. It translates to CSVREVNEQFF. This chain uses TRBV29-1 with TRBJ2-1; a weak D match, TRBD2 (6 bases). The CDR3 runs to 11 residues. V dropped 5 bases and J dropped 7 bases, with 9 bases sitting between them. The germline CDR1 and CDR2 sequences are SQVTM and ANQGSEA.

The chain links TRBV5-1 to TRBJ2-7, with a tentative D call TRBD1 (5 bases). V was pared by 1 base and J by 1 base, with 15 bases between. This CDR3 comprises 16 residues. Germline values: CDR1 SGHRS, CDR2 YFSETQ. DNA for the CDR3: TGCGCCAGCAGCTTGCAAGGGGCCCTCCCTTCCTACGAGCAGTACTTC. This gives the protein CASSLQGALPSYEQYF.

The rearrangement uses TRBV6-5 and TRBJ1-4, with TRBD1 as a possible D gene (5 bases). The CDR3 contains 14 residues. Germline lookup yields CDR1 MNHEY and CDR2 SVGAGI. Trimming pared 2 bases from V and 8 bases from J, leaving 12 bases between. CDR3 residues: CASSYGGFGEKLFF. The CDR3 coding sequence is TGTGCCAGCAGTTACGGGGGGTTTGGAGAAAAACTGTTTTTT.

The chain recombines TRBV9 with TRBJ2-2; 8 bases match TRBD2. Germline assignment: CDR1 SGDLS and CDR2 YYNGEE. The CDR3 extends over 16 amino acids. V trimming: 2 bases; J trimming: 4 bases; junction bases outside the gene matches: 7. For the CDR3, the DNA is TGTGCCAGCAGCGTGGGTACTAGCGGTCGCACCGGGGAGCTGTTTTTT. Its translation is CASSVGTSGRTGELFF.

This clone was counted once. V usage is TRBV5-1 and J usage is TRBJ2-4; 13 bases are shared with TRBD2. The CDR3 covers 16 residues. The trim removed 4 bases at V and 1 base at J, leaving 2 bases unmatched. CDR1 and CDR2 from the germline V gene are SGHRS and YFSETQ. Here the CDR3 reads CASSLLAGGAKNIQYF. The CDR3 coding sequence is TGCGCCAGCAGCCTACTAGCGGGAGGGGCCAAAAACATTCAGTACTTC.

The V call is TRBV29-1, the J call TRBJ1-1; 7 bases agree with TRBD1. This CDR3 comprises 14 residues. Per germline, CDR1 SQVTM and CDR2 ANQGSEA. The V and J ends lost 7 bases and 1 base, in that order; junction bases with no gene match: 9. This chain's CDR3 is CSGRTGLQNTEAFF. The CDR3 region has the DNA TGCAGCGGAAGGACAGGTCTCCAGAACACTGAAGCTTTCTTT.

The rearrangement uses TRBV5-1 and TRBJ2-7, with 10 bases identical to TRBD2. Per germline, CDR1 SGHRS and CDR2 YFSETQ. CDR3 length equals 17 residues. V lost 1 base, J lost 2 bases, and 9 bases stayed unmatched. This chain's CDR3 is CASSLIPQREGTYEQYF. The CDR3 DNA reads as TGCGCCAGCAGCTTGATACCCCAGCGGGAGGGGACCTACGAGCAGTACTTC.

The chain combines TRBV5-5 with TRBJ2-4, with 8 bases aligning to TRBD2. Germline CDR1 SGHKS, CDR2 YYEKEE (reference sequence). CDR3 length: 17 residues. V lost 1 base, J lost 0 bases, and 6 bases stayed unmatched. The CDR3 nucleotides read TGTGCCAGCAGCTTGAAACCGCTAGCGGGAGCCAAAAACATTCAGTACTTC. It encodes CASSLKPLAGAKNIQYF.

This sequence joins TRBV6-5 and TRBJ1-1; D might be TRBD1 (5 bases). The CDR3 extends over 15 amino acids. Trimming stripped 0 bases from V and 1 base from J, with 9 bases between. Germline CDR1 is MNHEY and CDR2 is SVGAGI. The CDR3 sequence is CASSYSPGGNTEAFF. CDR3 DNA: TGTGCCAGCAGTTACTCCCCGGGGGGGAACACTGAAGCTTTCTTT.

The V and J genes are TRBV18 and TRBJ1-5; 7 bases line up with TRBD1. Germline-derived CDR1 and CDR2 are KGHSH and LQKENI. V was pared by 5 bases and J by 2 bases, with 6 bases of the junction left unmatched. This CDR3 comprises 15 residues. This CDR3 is CASSFGTVRNQPQHF. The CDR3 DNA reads TGTGCCAGCTCATTTGGGACAGTTCGCAATCAGCCCCAGCATTTT. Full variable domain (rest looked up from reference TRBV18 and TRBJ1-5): NAGVMQNPRHLVRRRGQEARLRCSPMKGHSHVYWYRQLPEEGLKFMVYLQKENIIDESGMPKERFSAEFPKEGPSILRIQQVVRGDSAAYFCASSFGTVRNQPQHFGDGTRLSIL.

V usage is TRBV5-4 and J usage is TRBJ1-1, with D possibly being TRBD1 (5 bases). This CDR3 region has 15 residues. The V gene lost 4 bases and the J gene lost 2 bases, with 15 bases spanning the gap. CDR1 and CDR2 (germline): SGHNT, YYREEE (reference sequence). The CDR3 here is CASSTQQVSNTEAFF. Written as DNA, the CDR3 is TGTGCCAGCAGCACTCAACAGGTGTCAAACACTGAAGCTTTCTTT.

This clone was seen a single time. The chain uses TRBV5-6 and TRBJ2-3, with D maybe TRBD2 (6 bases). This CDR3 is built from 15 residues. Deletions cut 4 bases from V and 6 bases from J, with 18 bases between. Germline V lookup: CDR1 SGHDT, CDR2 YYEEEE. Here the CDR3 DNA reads TGTGCCAGCAGCCGCGGGACGCTTAGGGCGGATACGCAGTATTTT. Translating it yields CASSRGTLRADTQYF.

This CDR3 is CASSLAISTEAFF. The CDR3 nucleotides read TGTGCCAGCAGCTTAGCGATTTCCACTGAAGCTTTCTTT. The chain joins TRBV5-6 to TRBJ1-1; D gene ambiguous. Looked up from germline, CDR1 is SGHDT and CDR2 is YYEEEE. V was trimmed by 2 bases and J by 4 bases, leaving 9 bases between them. The CDR3 covers 13 residues.

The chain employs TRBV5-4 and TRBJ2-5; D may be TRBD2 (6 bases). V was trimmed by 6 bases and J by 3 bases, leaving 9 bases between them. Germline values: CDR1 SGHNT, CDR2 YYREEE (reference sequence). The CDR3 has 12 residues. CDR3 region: CASTREKETQYF. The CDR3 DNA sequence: TGTGCCAGCACCCGGGAGAAAGAGACCCAGTACTTC.

The CDR3 reads CASSSRTSTEQYF. The CDR3 DNA reads TGTGCCAGCAGCAGCCGAACTAGTACCGAGCAGTACTTC. The rearrangement links TRBV9 to TRBJ2-7; D is possibly TRBD2 (5 bases). The V end lost 4 bases, the J end lost 6 bases, and 14 bases lay between the germline ends. The CDR3 has 13 residues. The V gene's germline CDR1 is SGDLS and CDR2 YYNGEE.

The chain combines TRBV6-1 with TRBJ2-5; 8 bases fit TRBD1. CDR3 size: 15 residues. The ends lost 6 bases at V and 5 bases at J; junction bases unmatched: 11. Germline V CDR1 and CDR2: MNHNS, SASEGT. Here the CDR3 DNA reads TGTGCCAGCAGACAACGGCAGGGGGCGAGGGAGACCCAGTACTTC. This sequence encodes CASRQRQGARETQYF.

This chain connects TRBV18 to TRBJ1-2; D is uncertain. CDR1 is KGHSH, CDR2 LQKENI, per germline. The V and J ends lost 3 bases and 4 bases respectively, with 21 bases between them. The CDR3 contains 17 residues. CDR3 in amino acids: CASSPRLIKPNIYGYTF. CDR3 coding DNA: TGTGCCAGCTCACCGAGACTGATAAAACCAAACATCTATGGCTACACCTTC.

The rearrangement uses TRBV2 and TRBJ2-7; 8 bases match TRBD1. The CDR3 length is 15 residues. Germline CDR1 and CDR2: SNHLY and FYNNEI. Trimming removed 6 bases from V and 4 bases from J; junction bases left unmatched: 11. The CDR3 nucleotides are TGTGCCAGCAGAGAAAGGACAGGGATTTTTTACGAGCAGTACTTC. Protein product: CASRERTGIFYEQYF.

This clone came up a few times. The CDR3 here is CAWRRQGNTEAFF. The CDR3 DNA reads as TGTGCCTGGAGGCGGCAGGGGAACACTGAAGCTTTCTTT. V usage is TRBV30 and J usage is TRBJ1-1; a weak D match, TRBD1 (5 bases). Deletions cut 3 bases from V and 1 base from J, with 9 bases between. CDR1 is GTSNPN, CDR2 SVGIG, per germline (reference sequence). The CDR3 runs to 13 residues.